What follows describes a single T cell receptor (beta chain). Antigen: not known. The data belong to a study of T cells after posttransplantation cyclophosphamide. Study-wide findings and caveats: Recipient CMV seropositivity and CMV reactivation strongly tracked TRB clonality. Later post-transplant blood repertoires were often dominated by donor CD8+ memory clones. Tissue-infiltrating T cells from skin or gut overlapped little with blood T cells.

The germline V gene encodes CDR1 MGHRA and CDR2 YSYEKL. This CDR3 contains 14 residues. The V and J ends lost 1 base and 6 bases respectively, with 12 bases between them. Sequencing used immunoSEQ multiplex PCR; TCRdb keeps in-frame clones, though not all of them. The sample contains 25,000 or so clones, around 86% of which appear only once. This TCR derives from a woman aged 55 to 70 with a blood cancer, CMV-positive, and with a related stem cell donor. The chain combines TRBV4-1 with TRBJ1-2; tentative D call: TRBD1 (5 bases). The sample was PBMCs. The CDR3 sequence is CASSQATWGDGYTF. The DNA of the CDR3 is TGCGCCAGCAGCCAAGCTACGTGGGGCGATGGCTACACCTTC.